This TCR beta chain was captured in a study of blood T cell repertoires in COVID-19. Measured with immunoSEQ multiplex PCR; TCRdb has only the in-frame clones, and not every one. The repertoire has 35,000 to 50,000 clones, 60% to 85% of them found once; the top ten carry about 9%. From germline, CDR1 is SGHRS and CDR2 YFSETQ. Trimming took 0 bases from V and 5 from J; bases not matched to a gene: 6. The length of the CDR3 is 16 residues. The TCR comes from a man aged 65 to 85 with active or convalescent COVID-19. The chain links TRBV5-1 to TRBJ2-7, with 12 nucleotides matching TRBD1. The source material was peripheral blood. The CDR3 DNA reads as TGCGCCAGCAGCTTGGTGGGGACAGGGGGCGCGGACGAGCAGTACTTC. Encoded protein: CASSLVGTGGADEQYF.